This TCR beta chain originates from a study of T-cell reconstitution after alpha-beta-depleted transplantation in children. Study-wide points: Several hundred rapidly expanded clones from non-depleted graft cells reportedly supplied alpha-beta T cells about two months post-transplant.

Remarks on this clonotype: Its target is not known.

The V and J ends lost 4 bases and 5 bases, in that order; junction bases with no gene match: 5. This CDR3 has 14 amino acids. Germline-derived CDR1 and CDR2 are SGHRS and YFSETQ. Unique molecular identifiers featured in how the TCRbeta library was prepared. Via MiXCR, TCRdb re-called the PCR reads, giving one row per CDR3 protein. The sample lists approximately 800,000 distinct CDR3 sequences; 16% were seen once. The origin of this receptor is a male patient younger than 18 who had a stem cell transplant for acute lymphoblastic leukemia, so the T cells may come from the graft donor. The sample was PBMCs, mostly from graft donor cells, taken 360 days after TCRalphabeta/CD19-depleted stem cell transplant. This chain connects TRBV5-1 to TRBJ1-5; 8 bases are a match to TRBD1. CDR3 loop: CASSVNRGDQPQHF. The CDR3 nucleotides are TGCGCCAGCAGCGTAAACAGGGGGGATCAGCCCCAGCATTTT. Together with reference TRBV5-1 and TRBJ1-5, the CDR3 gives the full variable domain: KAGVTQTPRYLIKTRGQQVTLSCSPISGHRSVSWYQQTPGQGLQFLFEYFSETQRNKGNFPGRFSGRQFSNSRSEMNVSTLELGDSALYLCASSVNRGDQPQHFGDGTRLSIL.